This T cell receptor beta chain emerged from a study of blood T cell repertoires in COVID-19. On the study more broadly: Sources were T cells, B-cell-depleted T cells, or PBMCs; the material itself was cDNA or gDNA.

In the authors' workflow: Scientists estimated how many nucleated cells there were by amplifying reference gene primers. The assay was immunoSEQ multiplex PCR, and TCRdb's table has in-frame clones only and misses some. V and J calls and clone size are given by that table; D and trimming were obtained from the DNA. The table includes about 89,000 clones, around 89% detected once. The CDR3 runs to 14 residues. Germline V gene lookup returns CDR1 SGHVS and CDR2 FQNEAQ. Trimming at V came to 0 bases and at J to 8 bases, leaving 4 bases not matched to a gene. Sequencing was performed on peripheral blood. J is TRBJ1-2 and V is TRBV7-8; 9 positions match TRBD1. The sequence was obtained from a man aged 60-69 years with acute or convalescent COVID-19. For the CDR3, the DNA is TGTGCCAGCAGCTTAGCCCCGACAGGGGGAGGCTACACCTTC. This sequence encodes CASSLAPTGGGYTF.